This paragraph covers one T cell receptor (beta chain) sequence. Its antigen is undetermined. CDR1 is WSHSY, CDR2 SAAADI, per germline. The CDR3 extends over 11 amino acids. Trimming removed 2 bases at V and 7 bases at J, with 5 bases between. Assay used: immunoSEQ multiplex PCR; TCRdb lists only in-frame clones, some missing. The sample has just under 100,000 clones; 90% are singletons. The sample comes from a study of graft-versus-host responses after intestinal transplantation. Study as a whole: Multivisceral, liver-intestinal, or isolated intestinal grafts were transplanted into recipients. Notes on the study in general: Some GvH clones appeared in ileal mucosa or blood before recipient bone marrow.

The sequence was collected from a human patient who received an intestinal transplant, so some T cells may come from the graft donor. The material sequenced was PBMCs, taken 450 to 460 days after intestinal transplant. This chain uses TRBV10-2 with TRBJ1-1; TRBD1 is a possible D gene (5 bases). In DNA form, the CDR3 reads TGCGCCAGCAGTGAGGGGGGTGAAGCTTTCTTT. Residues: CASSEGGEAFF.